This TCR beta chain comes out of a study of type 1 regulatory T cells. Overall study context: This in vitro CD4 product, T-allo10, is enriched for Tr1 cells and alloantigen-specific. Study-wide results and caveats: Compared with non-type 1 regulatory T cells, type 1 regulatory T cells showed a more restricted TCR repertoire.

The junction had 9 bases not matched to a gene; V was cut back by 2 bases and J by 2 bases. Germline V gene data show CDR1 as DFQATT and CDR2 as SNEGSKA (reference sequence). This CDR3 is 17 amino acids long. This clonotype has more than one count but fewer than ten. Antigen specificity is unknown. TCRdb re-called the reads through MiXCR, storing one row per CDR3 protein. The sample consists of some 71,000 distinct CDR3 sequences, around 21% of them appearing once. The V call is TRBV20-1, the J call TRBJ2-6; 7 bases fit TRBD2. The clonotype comes from a human donor in good health. The sample consisted of cultured type 1 regulatory T (Tr1) cells, either the whole culture or a sorted fraction (not recorded which). CDR3 sequence (DNA): TGCAGTGCTAGAACGAGCGGGATGGGTACTGGGGCCAACGTCCTGACTTTC. Amino acid sequence: CSARTSGMGTGANVLTF.